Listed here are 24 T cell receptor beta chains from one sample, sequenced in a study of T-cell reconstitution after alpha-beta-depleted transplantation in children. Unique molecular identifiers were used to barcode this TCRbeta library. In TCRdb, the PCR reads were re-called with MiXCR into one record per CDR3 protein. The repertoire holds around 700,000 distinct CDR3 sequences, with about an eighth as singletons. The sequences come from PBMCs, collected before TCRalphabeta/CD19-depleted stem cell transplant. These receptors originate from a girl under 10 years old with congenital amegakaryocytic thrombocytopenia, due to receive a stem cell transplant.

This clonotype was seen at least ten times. In DNA, the CDR3 is TGTGCCAGCAGTTTAGATCCTCAGGGAACTAACTATGGCTACACCTTC. Translation gives CASSLDPQGTNYGYTF. The V call is TRBV12-3 or TRBV12-4, the J call TRBJ1-2, with TRBD1 as a possible D gene (5 bases). The length of the CDR3 is 16 residues. The ends were cut back, 1 base at V and 0 bases at J, with 12 bases in the middle.

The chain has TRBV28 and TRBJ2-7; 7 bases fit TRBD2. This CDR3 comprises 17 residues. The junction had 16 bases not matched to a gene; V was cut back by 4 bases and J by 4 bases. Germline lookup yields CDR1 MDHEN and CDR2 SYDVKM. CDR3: CASSWFAGAQVPYEQYF. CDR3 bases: TGTGCCAGCAGTTGGTTTGCGGGAGCCCAGGTACCTTACGAGCAGTACTTC. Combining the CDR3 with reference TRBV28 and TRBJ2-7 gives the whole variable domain DVKVTQSSRYLVKRTGEKVFLECVQDMDHENMFWYRQDPGLGLRLIYFSYDVKMKEKGDIPEGYSVSREKKERFSLILESASTNQTSMYLCASSWFAGAQVPYEQYFGPGTRLTVT.

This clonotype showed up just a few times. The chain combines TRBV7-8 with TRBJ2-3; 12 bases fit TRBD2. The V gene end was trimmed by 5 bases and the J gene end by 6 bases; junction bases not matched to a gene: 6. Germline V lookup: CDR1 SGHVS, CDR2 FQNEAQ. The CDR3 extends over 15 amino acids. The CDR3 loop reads CASSKLAGGVDTQYF. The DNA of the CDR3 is TGTGCCAGCAGCAAACTAGCGGGAGGTGTGGATACGCAGTATTTT.

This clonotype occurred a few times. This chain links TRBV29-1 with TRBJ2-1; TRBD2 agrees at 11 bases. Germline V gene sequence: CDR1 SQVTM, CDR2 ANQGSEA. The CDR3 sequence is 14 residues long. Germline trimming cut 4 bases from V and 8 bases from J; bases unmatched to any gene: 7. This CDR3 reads CSVATSGTVDEQFF. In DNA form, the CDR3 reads TGCAGCGTTGCGACTAGCGGGACCGTCGATGAGCAGTTCTTC.

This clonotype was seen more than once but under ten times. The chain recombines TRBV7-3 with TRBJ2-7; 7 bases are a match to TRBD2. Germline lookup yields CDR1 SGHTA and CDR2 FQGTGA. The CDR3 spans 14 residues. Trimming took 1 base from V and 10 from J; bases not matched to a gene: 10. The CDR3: CASSLKASGDSQYF. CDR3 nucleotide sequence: TGTGCCAGCAGCTTAAAGGCTAGCGGAGATTCACAGTACTTC.

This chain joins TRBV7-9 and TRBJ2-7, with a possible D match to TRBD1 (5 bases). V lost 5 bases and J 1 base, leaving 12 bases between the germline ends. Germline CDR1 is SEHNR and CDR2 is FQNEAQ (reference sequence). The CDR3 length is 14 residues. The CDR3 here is CASSDPGQSYEQYF. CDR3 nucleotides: TGTGCCAGCAGCGACCCCGGACAATCCTACGAGCAGTACTTC.

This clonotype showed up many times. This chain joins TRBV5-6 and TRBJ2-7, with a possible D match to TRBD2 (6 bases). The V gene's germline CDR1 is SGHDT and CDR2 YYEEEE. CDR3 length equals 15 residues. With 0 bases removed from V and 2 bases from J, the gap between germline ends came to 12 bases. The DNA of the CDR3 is TGTGCCAGCAGCTTGGCCTTGGAGGGTACCTACGAGCAGTACTTC. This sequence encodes CASSLALEGTYEQYF.

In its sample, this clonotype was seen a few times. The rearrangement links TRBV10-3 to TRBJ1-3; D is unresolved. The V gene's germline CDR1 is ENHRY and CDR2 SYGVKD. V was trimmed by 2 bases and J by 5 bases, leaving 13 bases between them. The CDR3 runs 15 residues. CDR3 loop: CAISEPSDLRNTIYF. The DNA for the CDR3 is TGTGCCATCAGTGAGCCATCGGACTTAAGAAACACCATATATTTT.

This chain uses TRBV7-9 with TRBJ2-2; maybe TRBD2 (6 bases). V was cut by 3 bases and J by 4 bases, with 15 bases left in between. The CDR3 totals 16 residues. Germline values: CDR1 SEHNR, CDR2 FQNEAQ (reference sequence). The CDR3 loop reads CASSFASDGGTGELFF. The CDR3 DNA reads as TGTGCCAGCAGCTTCGCTAGCGACGGGGGCACCGGGGAGCTGTTTTTT.

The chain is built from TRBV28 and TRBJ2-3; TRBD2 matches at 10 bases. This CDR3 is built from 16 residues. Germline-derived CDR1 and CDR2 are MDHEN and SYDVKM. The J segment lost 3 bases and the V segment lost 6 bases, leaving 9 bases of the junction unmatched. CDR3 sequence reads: CASSRGLAEPTDTQYF. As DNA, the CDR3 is TGTGCCAGCAGCCGAGGACTAGCGGAACCAACAGATACGCAGTATTTT.

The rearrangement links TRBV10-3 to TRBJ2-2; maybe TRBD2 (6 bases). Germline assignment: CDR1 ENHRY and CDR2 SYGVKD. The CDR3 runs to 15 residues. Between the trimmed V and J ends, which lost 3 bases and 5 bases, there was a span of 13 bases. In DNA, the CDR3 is TGTGCCATCAGTGATGACGGCGCGGGGACCGGGGAGCTGTTTTTT. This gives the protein CAISDDGAGTGELFF.

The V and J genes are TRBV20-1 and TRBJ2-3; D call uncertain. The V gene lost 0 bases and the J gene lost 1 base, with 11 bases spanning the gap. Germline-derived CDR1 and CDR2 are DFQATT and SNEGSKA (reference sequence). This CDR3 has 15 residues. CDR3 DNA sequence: TGCAGTGCTAGAGATACCAGCGCCGGCACAGATACGCAGTATTTT. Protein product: CSARDTSAGTDTQYF.

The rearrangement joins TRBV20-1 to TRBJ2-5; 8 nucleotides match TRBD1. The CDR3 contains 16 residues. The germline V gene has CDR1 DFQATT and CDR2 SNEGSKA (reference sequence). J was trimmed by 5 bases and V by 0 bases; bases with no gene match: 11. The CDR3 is CSARDRDRGVAETQYF. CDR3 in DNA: TGCAGTGCTAGAGATAGAGACAGGGGAGTCGCGGAGACCCAGTACTTC.

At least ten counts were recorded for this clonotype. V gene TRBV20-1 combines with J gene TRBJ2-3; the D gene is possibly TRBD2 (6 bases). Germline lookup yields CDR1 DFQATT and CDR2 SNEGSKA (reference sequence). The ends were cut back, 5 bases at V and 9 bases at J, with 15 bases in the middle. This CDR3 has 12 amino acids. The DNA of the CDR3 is TGCAGTGCTGGGGTTAGCGGTAGAACGCAGTATTTT. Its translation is CSAGVSGRTQYF.

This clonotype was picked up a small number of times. The CDR3: CSARSPGGHTGELFF. DNA for the CDR3: TGCAGTGCTAGATCCCCTGGGGGCCACACCGGGGAGCTGTTTTTT. The chain joins TRBV20-1 to TRBJ2-2; a weak D match, TRBD1 (6 bases). Germline CDR1 is DFQATT and CDR2 is SNEGSKA (reference sequence). V was clipped by 2 bases and J by 3 bases, with 13 bases between them. The CDR3 is 15 residues long.

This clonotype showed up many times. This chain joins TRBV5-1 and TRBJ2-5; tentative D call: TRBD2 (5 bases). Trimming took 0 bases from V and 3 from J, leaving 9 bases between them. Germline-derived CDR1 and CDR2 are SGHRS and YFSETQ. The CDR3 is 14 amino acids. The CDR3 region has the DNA TGCGCCAGCAGCTTGGGAGGGTTGGAAGAGACCCAGTACTTC. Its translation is CASSLGGLEETQYF.

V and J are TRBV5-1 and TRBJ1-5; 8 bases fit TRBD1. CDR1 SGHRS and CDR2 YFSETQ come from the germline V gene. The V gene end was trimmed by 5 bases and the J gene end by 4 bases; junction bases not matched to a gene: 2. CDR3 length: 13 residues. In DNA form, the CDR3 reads TGCGCCAGCAGGACAGGGGAGAATCAGCCCCAGCATTTT. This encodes CASRTGENQPQHF.

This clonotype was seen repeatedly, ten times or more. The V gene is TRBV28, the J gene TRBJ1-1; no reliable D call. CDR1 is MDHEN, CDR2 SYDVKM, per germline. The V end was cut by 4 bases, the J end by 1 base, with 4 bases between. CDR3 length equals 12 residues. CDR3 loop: CASSSPNTEAFF. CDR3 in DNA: TGTGCCAGCAGTTCGCCGAACACTGAAGCTTTCTTT.

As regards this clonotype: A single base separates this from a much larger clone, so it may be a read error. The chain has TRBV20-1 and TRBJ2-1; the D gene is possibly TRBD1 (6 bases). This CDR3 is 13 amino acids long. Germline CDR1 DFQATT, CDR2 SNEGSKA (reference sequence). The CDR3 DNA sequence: TGCAGTGCTCTAACAGGGCTCCACAATGAGCAGCTCTTC. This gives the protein CSALTGLHNEQLF.

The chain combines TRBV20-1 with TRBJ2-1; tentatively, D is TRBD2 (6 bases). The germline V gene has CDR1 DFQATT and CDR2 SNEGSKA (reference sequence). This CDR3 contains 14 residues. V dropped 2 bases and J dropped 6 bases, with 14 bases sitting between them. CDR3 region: CSARKARETNEQFF. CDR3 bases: TGCAGTGCTAGAAAGGCTCGGGAGACCAATGAGCAGTTCTTC.

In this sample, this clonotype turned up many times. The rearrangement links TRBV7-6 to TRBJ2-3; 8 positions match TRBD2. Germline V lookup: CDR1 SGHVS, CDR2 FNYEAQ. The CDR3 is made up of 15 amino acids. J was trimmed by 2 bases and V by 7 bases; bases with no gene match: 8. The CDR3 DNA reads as TGTGCCAGCAAAACTAGCGGAAGACCCACAGATACGCAGTATTTT. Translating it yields CASKTSGRPTDTQYF.

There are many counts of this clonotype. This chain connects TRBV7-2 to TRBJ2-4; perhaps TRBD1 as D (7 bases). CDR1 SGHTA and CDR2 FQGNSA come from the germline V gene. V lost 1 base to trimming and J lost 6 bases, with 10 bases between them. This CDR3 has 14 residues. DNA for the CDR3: TGTGCCAGCAGCTTAGGGCAGGGGGGAAACATTCAGTACTTC. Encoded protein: CASSLGQGGNIQYF.

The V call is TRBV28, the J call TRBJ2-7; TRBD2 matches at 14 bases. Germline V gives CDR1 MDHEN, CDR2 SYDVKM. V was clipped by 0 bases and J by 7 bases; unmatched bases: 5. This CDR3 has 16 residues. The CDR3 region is CASSLWGLAGAGEQYF. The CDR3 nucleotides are TGTGCCAGCAGTTTATGGGGACTAGCGGGAGCCGGGGAGCAGTACTTC.

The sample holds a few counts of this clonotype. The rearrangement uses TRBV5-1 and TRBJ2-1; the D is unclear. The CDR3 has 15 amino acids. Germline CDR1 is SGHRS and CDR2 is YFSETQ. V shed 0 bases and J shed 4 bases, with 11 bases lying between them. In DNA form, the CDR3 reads TGCGCCAGCAGCTTGGTTCCAGTTAAATACAATGAGCAGTTCTTC. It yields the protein CASSLVPVKYNEQFF.